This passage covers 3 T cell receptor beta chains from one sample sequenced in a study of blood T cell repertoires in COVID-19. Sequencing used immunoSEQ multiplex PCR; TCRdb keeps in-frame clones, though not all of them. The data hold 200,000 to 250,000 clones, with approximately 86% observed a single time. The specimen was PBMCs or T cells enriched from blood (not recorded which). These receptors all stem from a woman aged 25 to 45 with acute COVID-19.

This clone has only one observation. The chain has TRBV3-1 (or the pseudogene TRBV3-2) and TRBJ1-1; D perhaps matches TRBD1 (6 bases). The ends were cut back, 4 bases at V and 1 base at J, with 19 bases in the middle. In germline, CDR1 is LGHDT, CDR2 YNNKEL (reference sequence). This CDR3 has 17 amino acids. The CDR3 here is CASSRIIGGTWNTEAFF. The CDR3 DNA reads TGTGCCAGCAGCCGCATAATTGGGGGCACATGGAACACTGAAGCTTTCTTT.

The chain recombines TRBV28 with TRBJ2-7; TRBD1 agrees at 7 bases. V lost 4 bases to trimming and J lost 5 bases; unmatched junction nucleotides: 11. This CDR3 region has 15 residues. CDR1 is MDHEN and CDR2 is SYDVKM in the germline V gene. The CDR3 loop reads CASSSPPDRVHEQYF. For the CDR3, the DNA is TGTGCCAGCAGTTCGCCCCCCGACAGGGTACACGAGCAGTACTTC.

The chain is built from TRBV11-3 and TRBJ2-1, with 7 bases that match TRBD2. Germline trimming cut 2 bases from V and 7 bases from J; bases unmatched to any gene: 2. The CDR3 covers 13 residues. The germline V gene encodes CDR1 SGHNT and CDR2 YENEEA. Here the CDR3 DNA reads TGTGCCAGCAGCTTAAGGGGAGGGAATGAGCAGTTCTTC. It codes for CASSLRGGNEQFF.